This T cell receptor (beta chain) was sequenced for a study of blood T cell repertoires in COVID-19. In the study overall: Specimens from acute and convalescent COVID-19 originated in the United States, Italy and Spain. In each case, the material was cDNA or gDNA derived from T cells, B-cell-depleted T cells, or PBMCs.

A Seattle source enrolled patients during active infection and followed them longitudinally. Authors' processing steps: Nucleated cell number was recorded as an estimate derived from reference gene primer amplification. Libraries were prepared by immunoSEQ multiplex PCR; TCRdb keeps only in-frame clonotypes and omits some of them. For V, J and clone size, that table is used; D and trimming come from the DNA. The sample includes roughly 150,000 clones, over 90% of them seen just once. The germline V gene encodes CDR1 LGHNA and CDR2 YNFKEQ. Trimming shortened V by 2 bases and J by 10 bases, and 11 bases separated the two germline ends. The CDR3 length is 12 residues.

This chain joins TRBV4-2 and TRBJ1-1; a weak D match, TRBD1 (6 bases). Sequencing was carried out using peripheral blood. The source of this sequence is a woman aged 60-75 years with COVID-19, enrolled during active disease. The CDR3 sequence is CASSQRTTGAFF. The CDR3 DNA reads TGTGCCAGCAGCCAACGCACGACAGGAGCTTTCTTT.